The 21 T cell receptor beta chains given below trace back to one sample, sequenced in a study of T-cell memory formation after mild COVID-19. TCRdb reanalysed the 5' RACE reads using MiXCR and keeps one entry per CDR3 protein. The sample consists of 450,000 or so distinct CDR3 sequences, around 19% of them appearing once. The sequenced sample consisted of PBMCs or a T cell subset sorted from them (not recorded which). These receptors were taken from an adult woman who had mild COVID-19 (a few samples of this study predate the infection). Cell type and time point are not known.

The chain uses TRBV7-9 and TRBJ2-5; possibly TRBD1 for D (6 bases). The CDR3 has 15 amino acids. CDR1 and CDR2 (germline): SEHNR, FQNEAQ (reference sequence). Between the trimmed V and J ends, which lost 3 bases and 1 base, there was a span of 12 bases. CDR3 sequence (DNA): TGTGCCAGCAGCTTTAAACAGGGAGTCCAAGAGACCCAGTACTTC. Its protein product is CASSFKQGVQETQYF.

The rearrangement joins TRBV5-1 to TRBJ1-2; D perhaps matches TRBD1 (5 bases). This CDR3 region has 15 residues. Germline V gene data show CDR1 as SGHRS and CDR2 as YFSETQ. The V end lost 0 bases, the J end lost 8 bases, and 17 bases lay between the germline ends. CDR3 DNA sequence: TGCGCCAGCAGCTTGGGGCAGGGTATAGATCGGGGCTACACCTTC. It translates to CASSLGQGIDRGYTF.

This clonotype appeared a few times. The CDR3 nucleotides are TGTGCCAGCAGCCTCCCCCCCTTACAGGGGAGGTGGGAGACCCAGTACTTC. This codes for CASSLPPLQGRWETQYF. The V gene is TRBV7-6, the J gene TRBJ2-5, with D possibly being TRBD1 (7 bases). The ends were cut back, 5 bases at V and 5 bases at J, with 24 bases in the middle. Germline CDR1 reads SGHVS; CDR2 reads FNYEAQ. This CDR3 has 17 residues.

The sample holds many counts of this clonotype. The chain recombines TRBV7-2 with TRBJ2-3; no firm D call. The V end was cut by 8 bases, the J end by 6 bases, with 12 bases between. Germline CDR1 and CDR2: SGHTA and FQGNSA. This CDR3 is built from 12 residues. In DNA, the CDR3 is TGTGCCAGCGGGGATCCACGGGATACGCAGTATTTT. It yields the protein CASGDPRDTQYF.

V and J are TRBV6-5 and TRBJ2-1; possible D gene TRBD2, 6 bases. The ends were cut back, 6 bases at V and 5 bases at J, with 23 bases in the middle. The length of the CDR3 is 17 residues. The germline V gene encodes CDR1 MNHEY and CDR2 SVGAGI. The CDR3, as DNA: TGTGCCAGCAGCCAACGTACCTCGGGACTGGGCGACAATGAGCAGTTCTTC. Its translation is CASSQRTSGLGDNEQFF.

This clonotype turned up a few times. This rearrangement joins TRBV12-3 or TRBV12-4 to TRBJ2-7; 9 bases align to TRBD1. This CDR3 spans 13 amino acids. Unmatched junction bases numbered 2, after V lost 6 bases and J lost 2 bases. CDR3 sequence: CASRRTGAYEQYF. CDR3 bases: TGTGCCAGCAGGAGGACAGGGGCCTACGAGCAGTACTTC.

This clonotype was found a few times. Here the CDR3 reads CASSQGGLRSDEQFF. CDR3 sequence (DNA): TGTGCCAGCAGCCAAGGGGGACTCCGGAGCGATGAGCAGTTCTTC. This chain connects TRBV3-1 to TRBJ2-1; D possibly corresponds to TRBD2 (6 bases). The CDR3 contains 15 residues. Per germline, CDR1 LGHDT and CDR2 YNNKEL (reference sequence). V was pared by 1 base and J by 8 bases, with 15 bases between.

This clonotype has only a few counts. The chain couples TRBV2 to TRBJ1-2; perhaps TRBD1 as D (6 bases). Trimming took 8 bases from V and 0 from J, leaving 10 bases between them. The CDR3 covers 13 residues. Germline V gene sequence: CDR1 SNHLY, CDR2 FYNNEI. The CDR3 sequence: CASPDRTNYGYTF. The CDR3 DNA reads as TGTGCCAGCCCTGACAGGACTAACTATGGCTACACCTTC.

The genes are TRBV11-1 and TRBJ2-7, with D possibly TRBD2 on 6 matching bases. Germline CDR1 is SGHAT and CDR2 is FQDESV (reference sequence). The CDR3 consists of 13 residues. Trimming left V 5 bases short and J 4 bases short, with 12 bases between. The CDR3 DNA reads TGTGCCAGCAGCCGCCGGGGGTTATACGAGCAGTACTTC. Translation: CASSRRGLYEQYF.

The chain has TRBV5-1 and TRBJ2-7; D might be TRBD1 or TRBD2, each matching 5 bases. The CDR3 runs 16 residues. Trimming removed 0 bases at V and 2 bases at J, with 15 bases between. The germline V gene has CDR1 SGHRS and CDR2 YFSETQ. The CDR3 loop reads CASSLADLGTPYEQYF. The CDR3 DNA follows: TGCGCCAGCAGCTTGGCCGATTTGGGGACCCCCTACGAGCAGTACTTC.

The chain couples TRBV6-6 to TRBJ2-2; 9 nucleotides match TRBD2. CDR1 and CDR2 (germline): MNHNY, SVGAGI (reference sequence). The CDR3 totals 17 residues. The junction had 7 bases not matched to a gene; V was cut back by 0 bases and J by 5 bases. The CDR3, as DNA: TGTGCCAGCAGTTACTCGATGTTAGCGGGAGTAACCGGGGAGCTGTTTTTT. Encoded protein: CASSYSMLAGVTGELFF.

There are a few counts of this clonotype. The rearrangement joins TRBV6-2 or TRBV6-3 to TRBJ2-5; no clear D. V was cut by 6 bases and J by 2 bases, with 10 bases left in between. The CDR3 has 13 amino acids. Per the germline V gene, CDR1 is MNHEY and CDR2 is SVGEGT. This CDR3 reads CASRRHGQETQYF. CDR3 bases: TGTGCCAGCAGACGACACGGGCAAGAGACCCAGTACTTC.

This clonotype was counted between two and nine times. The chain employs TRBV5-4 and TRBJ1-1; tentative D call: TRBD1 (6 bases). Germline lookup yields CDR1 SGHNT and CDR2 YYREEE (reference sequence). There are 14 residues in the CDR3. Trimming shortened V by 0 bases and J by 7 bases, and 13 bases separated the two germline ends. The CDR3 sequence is CASSLAGAHGEAFF. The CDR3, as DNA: TGTGCCAGCAGCTTGGCGGGGGCGCATGGTGAAGCTTTCTTT.

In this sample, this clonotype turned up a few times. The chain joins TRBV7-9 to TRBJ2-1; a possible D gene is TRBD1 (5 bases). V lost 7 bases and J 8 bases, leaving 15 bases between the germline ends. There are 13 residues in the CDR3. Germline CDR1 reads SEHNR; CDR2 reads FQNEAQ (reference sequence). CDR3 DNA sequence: TGTGCCAGCATTACTGACCAGGGATATGAGCAGTTCTTC. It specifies CASITDQGYEQFF.

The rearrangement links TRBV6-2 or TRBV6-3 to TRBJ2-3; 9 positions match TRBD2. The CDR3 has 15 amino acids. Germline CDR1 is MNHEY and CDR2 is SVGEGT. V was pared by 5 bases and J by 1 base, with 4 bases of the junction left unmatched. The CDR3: CASSIAGVGTDTQYF. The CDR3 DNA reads TGTGCCAGCAGTATAGCGGGAGTTGGCACAGATACGCAGTATTTT.

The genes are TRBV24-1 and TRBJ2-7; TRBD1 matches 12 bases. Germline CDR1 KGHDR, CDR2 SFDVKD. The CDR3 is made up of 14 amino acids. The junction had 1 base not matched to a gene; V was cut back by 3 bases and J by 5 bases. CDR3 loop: CATSDGTGGNEQYF. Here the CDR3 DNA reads TGTGCCACCAGTGATGGGACAGGGGGCAACGAGCAGTACTTC.

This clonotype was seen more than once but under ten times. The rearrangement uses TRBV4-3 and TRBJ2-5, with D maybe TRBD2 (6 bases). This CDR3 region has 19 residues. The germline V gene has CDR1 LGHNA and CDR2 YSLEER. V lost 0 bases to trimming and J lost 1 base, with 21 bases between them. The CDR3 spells CASSQEGVGLTRFQETQYF. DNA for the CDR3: TGCGCCAGCAGCCAAGAAGGTGTGGGACTGACGAGGTTCCAAGAGACCCAGTACTTC.

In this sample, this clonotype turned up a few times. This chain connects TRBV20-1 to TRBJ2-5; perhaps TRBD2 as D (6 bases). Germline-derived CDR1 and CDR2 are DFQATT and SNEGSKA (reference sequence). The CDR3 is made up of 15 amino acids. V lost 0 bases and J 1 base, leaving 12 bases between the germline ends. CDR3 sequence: CSAREHAGSQETQYF. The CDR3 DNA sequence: TGCAGTGCTAGAGAACACGCGGGGTCCCAAGAGACCCAGTACTTC.

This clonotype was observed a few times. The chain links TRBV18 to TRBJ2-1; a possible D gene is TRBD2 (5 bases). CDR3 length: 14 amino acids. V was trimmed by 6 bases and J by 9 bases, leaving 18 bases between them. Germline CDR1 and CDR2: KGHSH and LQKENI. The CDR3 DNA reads TGTGCCAGCTCCCGTCCGGGGAAGGTGGCTGAGCAGTTCTTC. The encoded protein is CASSRPGKVAEQFF.

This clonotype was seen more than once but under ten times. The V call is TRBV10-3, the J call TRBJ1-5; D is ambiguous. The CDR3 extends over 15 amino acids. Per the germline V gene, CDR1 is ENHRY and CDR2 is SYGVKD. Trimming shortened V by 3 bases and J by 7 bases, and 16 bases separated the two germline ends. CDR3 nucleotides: TGTGCCATCAGTGATTTTGAATCCCCCGGCCAGCCCCAGCATTTT. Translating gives CAISDFESPGQPQHF.

The CDR3 DNA reads TGTGCCAGCAGCTTAAGCGGGAGAGGGGGGACAGATACGCAGTATTTT. Translating gives CASSLSGRGGTDTQYF. This chain uses TRBV7-3 with TRBJ2-3; possible D gene TRBD2, 7 bases. V was trimmed by 1 base and J by 3 bases, leaving 14 bases between them. CDR3 length: 16 amino acids. Looked up from germline, CDR1 is SGHTA and CDR2 is FQGTGA.